Each of the 23 T cell receptor beta chains below was sequenced from the same sample in a study of T cell responses to AZD1222 COVID-19 vaccine. The method was immunoSEQ multiplex PCR; TCRdb's version includes in-frame clones alone and lacks a portion of them. There are about 160,000 clones in the sample; roughly nine tenths occur only once, and approximately 2% lies in the top ten. Specimen: peripheral blood, collected on day 0 of AZD1222 vaccination. The receptor set was obtained from an adult in good health.

The chain has TRBV7-7 and TRBJ2-5; 10 bases line up with TRBD2. The CDR3 loop spans 17 amino acids. Losses at the gene ends were 5 bases for V and 4 bases for J; bases not matched to a gene: 13. Germline CDR1 is SSHAT and CDR2 is FNYEAQ (reference sequence). CDR3 in DNA: TGTGCCAGCAGCCCCCGGTCTAGCGGGGGCCGGGGAGAGACCCAGTACTTC. Its translation is CASSPRSSGGRGETQYF.

The CDR3 bases are TGTGCCAGCGCCCGAGCGACAGGCCAAGAGACCCAGTACTTC. Translated, it gives CASARATGQETQYF. The rearrangement joins TRBV2 to TRBJ2-5, with D possibly TRBD1 on 6 matching bases. CDR1 and CDR2 (germline): SNHLY, FYNNEI. This CDR3 spans 14 amino acids. V lost 8 bases and J lost 1, with 14 bases in between.

The chain employs TRBV6-1 and TRBJ1-4, with D possibly TRBD1 on 5 matching bases. This CDR3 is built from 16 residues. The germline V gene has CDR1 MNHNS and CDR2 SASEGT. Trimming pared 1 base from V and 4 bases from J, leaving 13 bases between. The CDR3 DNA is TGTGCCAGCAGTGAAGGCCGGGGCATCGGTAATGAAAAACTGTTTTTT. It translates to CASSEGRGIGNEKLFF.

The J gene is TRBJ2-1, the V gene TRBV18; the D call may be TRBD1 or TRBD2 (5 bases each). The CDR3 sequence is 15 residues long. CDR1 and CDR2 from the germline V gene are KGHSH and LQKENI. Trimming cost V 2 bases and J 9 bases, with 17 bases left between them. Here the CDR3 DNA reads TGTGCCAGCTCACCAAGGTCGGGACGTGGGGGTGAGCAGTTCTTC. This translates into CASSPRSGRGGEQFF.

The chain links TRBV5-1 to TRBJ2-5, with D possibly being TRBD2 (6 bases). This CDR3 spans 14 amino acids. Germline-derived CDR1 and CDR2 are SGHRS and YFSETQ. Between the trimmed V and J ends, which lost 1 base and 5 bases, there was a span of 12 bases. The CDR3 loop is CASSLPGGGETQYF. The CDR3 DNA is TGCGCCAGCAGCTTGCCCGGGGGTGGCGAGACCCAGTACTTC.

The chain combines TRBV15 with TRBJ2-5; TRBD1 matches 8 bases. There are 14 residues in the CDR3. Looked up from germline, CDR1 is LNHNV and CDR2 is YYDKDF (reference sequence). The J segment lost 4 bases and the V segment lost 10 bases, leaving 11 bases of the junction unmatched. The CDR3 nucleotides read TGTGCCATCCTACTGGAAACAGGGGGAGAGACCCAGTACTTC. Translating gives CAILLETGGETQYF.

The chain carries TRBV9 and TRBJ1-1; 7 bases agree with TRBD1. The CDR3 contains 13 residues. V was clipped by 2 bases and J by 8 bases; unmatched bases: 6. Germline CDR1 and CDR2: SGDLS and YYNGEE. CDR3 region: CASSVFQGQEAFF. In DNA form, the CDR3 reads TGTGCCAGCAGCGTCTTCCAGGGACAGGAAGCTTTCTTT.

V usage is TRBV28 and J usage is TRBJ2-4, with TRBD2 matching 9 bases. The CDR3 sequence is 15 residues long. V trimming: 5 bases; J trimming: 5 bases; junction bases outside the gene matches: 7. Germline lookup yields CDR1 MDHEN and CDR2 SYDVKM. The CDR3 DNA follows: TGTGCCAGCAGTCCGGGGACTAGCCCGCAAAACATTCAGTACTTC. As protein: CASSPGTSPQNIQYF.

The rearrangement uses TRBV30 and TRBJ2-3, with TRBD2 identical over 8 bases. The CDR3 contains 16 residues. The J segment lost 3 bases and the V segment lost 0 bases, leaving 8 bases of the junction unmatched. Germline CDR1 and CDR2: GTSNPN and SVGIG (reference sequence). As DNA, the CDR3 is TGTGCCTGGAGTGTAGGCGGACTAGCCTTGACAGATACGCAGTATTTT. It encodes CAWSVGGLALTDTQYF.

This clone was counted a single time. V and J are TRBV4-2 and TRBJ2-3; TRBD1 aligns across 8 bases. V trimming: 1 base; J trimming: 0 bases; junction bases outside the gene matches: 3. Looked up from germline, CDR1 is LGHNA and CDR2 is YNFKEQ. The CDR3 is 16 residues long. The CDR3 reads CASSQVDRGSTDTQYF. CDR3 nucleotides: TGTGCCAGCAGCCAAGTCGACAGGGGAAGCACAGATACGCAGTATTTT.

J is TRBJ2-7 and V is TRBV7-9, with TRBD2 as a possible D gene (5 bases). Trimming left V 2 bases short and J 0 bases short, with 17 bases between. CDR1 and CDR2 (germline): SEHNR, FQNEAQ (reference sequence). CDR3 length: 17 residues. The CDR3 bases are TGTGCCAGCAGCTTATTTCCGGCGGGCCGAAGCTCCTACGAGCAGTACTTC. It encodes CASSLFPAGRSSYEQYF. The full variable domain, its missing parts supplied by reference TRBV7-9 and TRBJ2-7, is DTGVSQNPRHKITKRGQNVTFRCDPISEHNRLYWYRQTLGQGPEFLTYFQNEAQLEKSRLLSDRFSAERPKGSFSTLEIQRTEQGDSAMYLCASSLFPAGRSSYEQYFGPGTRLTVT.

This clone was picked up one time. This chain links TRBV6-5 with TRBJ1-2; 8 nucleotides agree with TRBD1. CDR1 and CDR2 from the germline V gene are MNHEY and SVGAGI. V lost 0 bases, J lost 7 bases, and 7 bases stayed unmatched. The CDR3 runs to 15 residues. The CDR3 DNA follows: TGTGCCAGCAGTTACTCGAGGACAGGGAGTGGTGGCTACACCTTC. Protein: CASSYSRTGSGGYTF.

The rearrangement links TRBV30 to TRBJ1-1, with 9 bases identical to TRBD1. With 8 bases clipped from V and 3 bases from J, the junction kept 10 bases outside the gene matches. The CDR3 has 14 amino acids. Germline CDR1 reads GTSNPN; CDR2 reads SVGIG (reference sequence). CDR3 residues: CAVSGTGIYTEAFF. CDR3 nucleotides: TGTGCCGTATCCGGGACAGGGATCTACACTGAAGCTTTCTTT. The variable domain in full, completed from reference TRBV30 and TRBJ1-1, reads SQTIHQWPATLVQPVGSPLSLECTVEGTSNPNLYWYRQAAGRGLQLLFYSVGIGQISSEVPQNLSASRPQDRQFILSSKKLLLSDSGFYLCAVSGTGIYTEAFFGQGTRLTVV.

The gene calls are TRBV19 and TRBJ2-5; TRBD1 is a possible D gene (6 bases). The CDR3 is 15 amino acids. Between the trimmed V and J ends, which lost 6 bases and 5 bases, there was a span of 19 bases. The germline CDR1 and CDR2 sequences are LNHDA and SQIVND (reference sequence). CDR3: CASRDGTQPWETQYF. The CDR3 nucleotides are TGTGCCAGTAGGGACGGGACACAACCATGGGAGACCCAGTACTTC.

About this clone: The junction departs from the called germline gene at one end, perhaps through a read error. The chain employs TRBV12-3 or TRBV12-4 and TRBJ1-2; D is undetermined. There are 12 residues in the CDR3. The CDR3 loop is CASRLGVVSPTF. CDR3 nucleotide sequence: TGTGCCAGCAGGTTAGGTGTGGTATCCCCCACCTTC.

As for this clone: Relative to the germline gene, one junction end is altered; a read error may explain this. In nucleotides, the CDR3 is TGCAGTGCTGGGACGCTCCACTTC. This encodes CSAGTLHF. The chain recombines TRBV20-1 with TRBJ2-7; the D gene could be TRBD1 or TRBD2 (5 bases each). Germline V lookup: CDR1 DFQATT, CDR2 SNEGSKA (reference sequence). This CDR3 contains 8 residues.

This clone appeared a few times. This rearrangement joins TRBV7-2 to TRBJ2-7; 8 bases align to TRBD2. J was trimmed by 1 base and V by 0 bases; bases with no gene match: 11. Germline CDR1 and CDR2: SGHTA and FQGNSA. The CDR3 covers 18 residues. The CDR3 loop is CASSLASAAGGLSYEQYF. The CDR3 region has the DNA TGTGCCAGCAGCTTAGCCTCCGCGGCGGGAGGCCTTTCCTACGAGCAGTACTTC. Full variable domain (rest looked up from reference TRBV7-2 and TRBJ2-7): GAGVSQSPSNKVTEKGKDVELRCDPISGHTALYWYRQSLGQGLEFLIYFQGNSAPDKSGLPSDRFSAERTGGSVSTLTIQRTQQEDSAVYLCASSLASAAGGLSYEQYFGPGTRLTVT.

The chain links TRBV28 to TRBJ2-5; 7 bases fit TRBD1. This CDR3 is built from 14 residues. With 2 bases clipped from V and 5 bases from J, the junction kept 5 bases outside the gene matches. Per germline, CDR1 MDHEN and CDR2 SYDVKM. Here the CDR3 DNA reads TGTGCCAGCAGTTTAGGGGGCAGGGGGGAGACCCAGTACTTC. This sequence encodes CASSLGGRGETQYF.

This CDR3 reads CAWMRAGELFF. CDR3 coding DNA: TGTGCCTGGATGCGGGCCGGGGAGCTGTTTTTT. The chain joins TRBV30 to TRBJ2-2, with D perhaps matching TRBD2 (5 bases). Germline CDR1 reads GTSNPN; CDR2 reads SVGIG (reference sequence). This CDR3 spans 11 amino acids. V shed 4 bases and J shed 6 bases, with 6 bases lying between them.

The rearrangement links TRBV6-6 to TRBJ1-3; D is ambiguous. Germline V gene sequence: CDR1 MNHNY, CDR2 SVGAGI (reference sequence). Trimming left V 0 bases short and J 4 bases short, with 10 bases between. This CDR3 has 15 amino acids. The DNA for the CDR3 is TGTGCCAGCAGTTACTCGAAGGGCAACGGAAACACCATATATTTT. Translating gives CASSYSKGNGNTIYF.

This chain links TRBV27 with TRBJ2-7; TRBD2 aligns across 8 bases. This CDR3 is built from 13 residues. The germline V gene encodes CDR1 MNHEY and CDR2 SMNVEV (reference sequence). With 3 bases clipped from V and 4 bases from J, the junction kept 2 bases outside the gene matches. The CDR3 bases are TGTGCCAGCAGTTTCGAGCGGGGGTACGAGCAGTACTTC. Protein sequence: CASSFERGYEQYF.

The V gene is TRBV7-2, the J gene TRBJ1-2; 9 bases agree with TRBD1. The length of the CDR3 is 16 residues. With 2 bases clipped from V and 6 bases from J, the junction kept 10 bases outside the gene matches. Germline V gene data show CDR1 as SGHTA and CDR2 as FQGNSA. CDR3 sequence: CASSLIMGGTGNGYTF. DNA of the CDR3: TGTGCCAGCAGCTTAATAATGGGGGGGACAGGGAATGGCTACACCTTC.

The rearrangement joins TRBV7-9 to TRBJ2-1; D ambiguous. Germline CDR1 is SEHNR and CDR2 is FQNEAQ (reference sequence). Trimming shortened V by 4 bases and J by 4 bases, and 8 bases separated the two germline ends. CDR3 length: 13 residues. CDR3 residues: CASSSGQYNEQFF. The CDR3, as DNA: TGTGCCAGCAGCTCCGGGCAATACAATGAGCAGTTCTTC.